Following are 4 T cell receptor beta chains from one sample sequenced in a study of early T cells in non-severe SARS-CoV-2 infection. Using its own MiXCR run on the 5' RACE reads, TCRdb lists one record per CDR3 protein. The sample includes about 25,000 distinct CDR3 sequences, 5.5% to 7% of them seen just once. Sequenced material: whole blood. Receptors were obtained from an adult who was a healthcare worker with PCR-confirmed SARS-CoV-2 infection or an uninfected control (not recorded which).

This clonotype was recorded only once. This may stem from a read error, because a much larger clone lies one nucleotide away. The rearrangement uses TRBV7-8 and TRBJ2-7; TRBD2 is a possible D gene (6 bases). There are 17 residues in the CDR3. Germline V CDR1 and CDR2: SGHVS, FQNEAQ. The V and J ends lost 0 bases and 2 bases respectively, with 17 bases between them. CDR3 protein: CASSLALIRGEAYEQYF. The CDR3 bases are TGTGCCAGCAGCTTAGCGCTAATACGCGGGGAAGCCTACGAGCAGTACTTC.

At least ten counts were recorded for this clonotype. The chain uses TRBV7-8 and TRBJ1-5; TRBD1 matches at 8 bases. V dropped 3 bases and J dropped 5; count of bases not matched to a gene: 3. CDR3 length: 14 residues. Germline CDR1 SGHVS, CDR2 FQNEAQ. CDR3 in DNA: TGTGCCAGCAGCTTGGACAGGGCAGATCAGCCCCAGCATTTT. It encodes CASSLDRADQPQHF.

This clonotype was recorded a few times. The CDR3 here is CASSFSSPNEKLFF. The CDR3 DNA reads TGTGCCAGCAGCTTTTCCAGCCCTAATGAAAAACTGTTTTTT. The chain recombines TRBV7-9 with TRBJ1-4; no reliable D call. V was cut by 3 bases and J by 3 bases, with 8 bases left in between. CDR1 SEHNR and CDR2 FQNEAQ come from the germline V gene (reference sequence). The CDR3 length is 14 residues.

This clonotype was seen at least ten times. This chain joins TRBV29-1 and TRBJ2-1; no clear D. Germline V CDR1 and CDR2: SQVTM, ANQGSEA. The CDR3 has 12 amino acids. Trimming stripped 3 bases from V and 7 bases from J, with 10 bases between. The CDR3 DNA reads TGCAGCGTTGAGAGGTTGAGGAATGAGCAGTTCTTC. It translates to CSVERLRNEQFF.